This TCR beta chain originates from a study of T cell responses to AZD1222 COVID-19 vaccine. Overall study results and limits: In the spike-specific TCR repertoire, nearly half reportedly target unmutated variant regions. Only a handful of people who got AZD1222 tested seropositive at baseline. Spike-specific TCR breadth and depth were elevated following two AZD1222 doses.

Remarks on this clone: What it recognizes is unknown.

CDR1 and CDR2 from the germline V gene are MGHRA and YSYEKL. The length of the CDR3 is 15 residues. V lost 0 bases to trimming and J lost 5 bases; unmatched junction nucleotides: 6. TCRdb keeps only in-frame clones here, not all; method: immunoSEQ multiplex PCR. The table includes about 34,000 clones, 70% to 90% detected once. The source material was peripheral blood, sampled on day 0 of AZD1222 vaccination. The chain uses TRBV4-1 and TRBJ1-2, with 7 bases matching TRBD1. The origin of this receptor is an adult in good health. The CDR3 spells CASSQEGGLMYGYTF. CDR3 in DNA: TGCGCCAGCAGCCAAGAAGGGGGCCTTATGTATGGCTACACCTTC.